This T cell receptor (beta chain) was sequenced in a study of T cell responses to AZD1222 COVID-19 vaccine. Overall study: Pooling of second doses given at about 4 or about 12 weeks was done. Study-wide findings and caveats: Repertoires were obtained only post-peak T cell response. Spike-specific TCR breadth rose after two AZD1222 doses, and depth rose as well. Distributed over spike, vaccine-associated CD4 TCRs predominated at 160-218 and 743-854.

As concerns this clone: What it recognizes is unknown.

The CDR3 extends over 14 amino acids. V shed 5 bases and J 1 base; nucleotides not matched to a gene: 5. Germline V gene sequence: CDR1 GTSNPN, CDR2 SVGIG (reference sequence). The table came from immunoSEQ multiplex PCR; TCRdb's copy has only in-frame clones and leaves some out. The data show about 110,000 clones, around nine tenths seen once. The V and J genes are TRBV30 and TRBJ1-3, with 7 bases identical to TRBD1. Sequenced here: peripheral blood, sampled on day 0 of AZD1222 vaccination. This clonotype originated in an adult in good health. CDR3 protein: CAWDAGGSGNTIYF. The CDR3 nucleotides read TGTGCCTGGGACGCAGGGGGATCTGGAAACACCATATATTTT.